The rows below give T cell receptor beta chains drawn from one sample of a study of CD8+ T cells in alopecia areata. Profiled with immunoSEQ multiplex PCR; TCRdb holds only in-frame clones, not every one. This sample has more than 75,000 clones, with 35% to 45% found just once. Sequencing was done on a sample of CD4+ T cells sorted from blood. Every receptor here comes from a human donor with alopecia areata. Each CDR3 is given with its conserved first and last residue. D genes are given only for firm matches. The listing skips clone size in some rows; elsewhere it reads once, few, many or a size class.

v_gene: TRBV7-2; abundance: .; d_gene: TRBD2; j_gene: TRBJ2-1; CDR3aa: CASSLEGGTYNEQFF; CDR3nt: TGTGCCAGCAGCCTAGAGGGAGGGACGTACAATGAGCAGTTCTTC
v_gene: TRBV30; abundance: few; d_gene: .; j_gene: TRBJ2-4; CDR3aa: CAWSVRTQGAKNIQYF; CDR3nt: TGTGCCTGGAGTGTTCGGACTCAGGGAGCCAAAAACATTCAGTACTTC
v_gene: TRBV6-5; abundance: .; d_gene: TRBD1; j_gene: TRBJ1-2; CDR3aa: CASSRQGVTGYTF; CDR3nt: TGTGCCAGCAGTCGACAGGGGGTGACTGGCTACACCTTC
v_gene: TRBV29-1; abundance: few; d_gene: TRBD1; j_gene: TRBJ1-1; CDR3aa: CSVDDRGLFTEAFF; CDR3nt: TGCAGCGTTGATGACAGGGGGCTGTTCACTGAAGCTTTCTTT
v_gene: TRBV19; abundance: .; d_gene: .; j_gene: TRBJ2-5; CDR3aa: CASSTSLEQETQYF; CDR3nt: TGTGCCAGTAGTACTTCGTTGGAACAAGAGACCCAGTACTTC
v_gene: TRBV28; abundance: .; d_gene: TRBD2; j_gene: TRBJ2-3; CDR3aa: CASSGGLAGWRKDTQYF; CDR3nt: TGTGCCAGCAGCGGGGGACTAGCGGGTTGGCGGAAAGATACGCAGTATTTT
v_gene: TRBV2; abundance: .; d_gene: .; j_gene: TRBJ2-5; CDR3aa: CASSGTPQETQYF; CDR3nt: TGTGCCAGCAGTGGGACACCACAAGAGACCCAGTACTTC
v_gene: TRBV29-1; abundance: .; d_gene: TRBD2; j_gene: TRBJ2-5; CDR3aa: CSVIGELAGGYRETQYF; CDR3nt: TGCAGCGTTATCGGTGAACTAGCGGGAGGTTACCGAGAGACCCAGTACTTC
v_gene: TRBV27; abundance: .; d_gene: .; j_gene: TRBJ2-6; CDR3aa: CASRSTGANVLTF; CDR3nt: TGTGCCAGCAGATCAACTGGGGCCAACGTCCTGACTTTC
v_gene: TRBV18; abundance: .; d_gene: TRBD1; j_gene: TRBJ2-1; CDR3aa: CASSAQGNEQFF; CDR3nt: TGTGCCAGCTCAGCACAGGGGAATGAGCAGTTCTTC
v_gene: TRBV6-6; abundance: .; d_gene: TRBD1; j_gene: TRBJ2-5; CDR3aa: CASSYSQGVWETQYF; CDR3nt: TGTGCCAGCAGTTACTCACAGGGGGTCTGGGAGACCCAGTACTTC
v_gene: TRBV11-2; abundance: .; d_gene: .; j_gene: TRBJ1-5; CDR3aa: CASSYSPQSAGAHQPQHF; CDR3nt: TGTGCCAGCAGTTATTCTCCCCAATCAGCGGGAGCCCATCAGCCCCAGCATTTT
v_gene: TRBV7-2; abundance: .; d_gene: TRBD1; j_gene: TRBJ2-5; CDR3aa: CASSRDSNQETQYF; CDR3nt: TGTGCCAGCAGCCGGGACAGCAACCAAGAGACCCAGTACTTC
v_gene: TRBV28; abundance: .; d_gene: TRBD1; j_gene: TRBJ1-5; CDR3aa: CASRWTGPQPQHF; CDR3nt: TGTGCCAGCAGATGGACAGGGCCTCAGCCCCAGCATTTT
v_gene: TRBV5-1; abundance: .; d_gene: TRBD1; j_gene: TRBJ2-5; CDR3aa: CASSSPGTGRLQTQYF; CDR3nt: TGCGCCAGCAGCAGTCCCGGGACAGGGAGGTTACAGACCCAGTACTTC
v_gene: TRBV4-1; abundance: .; d_gene: TRBD1; j_gene: TRBJ2-7; CDR3aa: CASSRDRDYEQYF; CDR3nt: TGCGCCAGCAGCCGGGACAGGGACTACGAGCAGTACTTC
v_gene: TRBV30; abundance: once; d_gene: .; j_gene: TRBJ1-2; CDR3aa: CAWSVPRGLGAGYTF; CDR3nt: TGTGCCTGGAGTGTACCCCGGGGTTTAGGGGCTGGCTACACCTTC
v_gene: TRBV5-4; abundance: .; d_gene: TRBD2; j_gene: TRBJ2-5; CDR3aa: CASSSGGTQRQETQYF; CDR3nt: TGTGCCAGCAGCTCGGGGGGGACTCAACGACAAGAGACCCAGTACTTC
v_gene: TRBV2; abundance: .; d_gene: TRBD1; j_gene: TRBJ1-2; CDR3aa: CAIKNTGVSGYTF; CDR3nt: TGTGCCATCAAAAACACAGGGGTATCTGGCTACACCTTC
v_gene: TRBV5-1; abundance: .; d_gene: .; j_gene: TRBJ1-1; CDR3aa: CASRITTGFTEAFF; CDR3nt: TGCGCCAGCAGAATAACCACAGGGTTCACTGAAGCTTTCTTT
v_gene: TRBV30; abundance: few; d_gene: TRBD1; j_gene: TRBJ2-3; CDR3aa: CAWSETLWTGRDTQYF; CDR3nt: TGTGCCTGGAGTGAAACATTATGGACAGGCAGAGATACGCAGTATTTT
v_gene: TRBV29-1; abundance: .; d_gene: .; j_gene: TRBJ1-1; CDR3aa: CSVEGGNLGTEAFF; CDR3nt: TGCAGCGTTGAGGGGGGCAACCTAGGGACTGAAGCTTTCTTT
v_gene: TRBV4-3; abundance: .; d_gene: .; j_gene: TRBJ2-5; CDR3aa: CASSPRWQETQYF; CDR3nt: TGCGCCAGCAGCCCTCGGTGGCAAGAGACCCAGTACTTC
v_gene: TRBV6-6; abundance: .; d_gene: .; j_gene: TRBJ1-1; CDR3aa: CASSVRLTDTEAFF; CDR3nt: TGTGCCAGCTCAGTTAGGTTAACAGACACTGAAGCTTTCTTT
v_gene: TRBV28; abundance: .; d_gene: .; j_gene: TRBJ1-5; CDR3aa: CASSLPHQPQHF; CDR3nt: TGTGCCAGCAGTTTACCGCATCAGCCCCAGCATTTT
v_gene: TRBV27; abundance: few; d_gene: .; j_gene: TRBJ2-7; CDR3aa: CASSSATGTYEQYF; CDR3nt: TGTGCCAGCAGTTCCGCGACGGGAACCTACGAGCAGTACTTC
v_gene: TRBV6-1; abundance: .; d_gene: .; j_gene: TRBJ2-4; CDR3aa: CASRMLGQSDYF; CDR3nt: TGTGCCAGCAGAATGCTGGGCCAAAGCGACTACTTC
v_gene: TRBV28; abundance: .; d_gene: TRBD1; j_gene: TRBJ2-3; CDR3aa: CASSSGQNPGTQYF; CDR3nt: TGTGCCAGCAGTTCGGGACAGAACCCGGGGACGCAGTATTTT
v_gene: TRBV29-1; abundance: few; d_gene: .; j_gene: TRBJ2-2; CDR3aa: CSVEALGTGELFF; CDR3nt: TGCAGCGTTGAGGCCCTAGGAACCGGGGAGCTGTTTTTT
v_gene: TRBV7-9; abundance: .; d_gene: .; j_gene: TRBJ2-1; CDR3aa: CASSPTRDNEQFF; CDR3nt: TGTGCCAGCAGCCCCACGCGGGACAATGAGCAGTTCTTC
v_gene: TRBV7-8; abundance: few; d_gene: TRBD1; j_gene: TRBJ1-4; CDR3aa: CASSLVGQGANEKLFF; CDR3nt: TGTGCCAGCAGCTTAGTTGGCCAGGGGGCAAATGAAAAACTGTTTTTT
v_gene: TRBV15; abundance: .; d_gene: TRBD1; j_gene: TRBJ2-7; CDR3aa: CATSVDGTVSYEQYF; CDR3nt: TGTGCCACCAGCGTGGACGGGACAGTCTCCTACGAGCAGTACTTC
v_gene: TRBV25-1; abundance: .; d_gene: .; j_gene: TRBJ2-7; CDR3aa: CASSETLRGVSYEQYF; CDR3nt: TGTGCCAGCAGTGAGACTCTTCGCGGGGTCTCCTACGAGCAGTACTTC
v_gene: TRBV5-1; abundance: few; d_gene: TRBD2; j_gene: TRBJ2-3; CDR3aa: CASSLEGLAGTDTQYF; CDR3nt: TGCGCCAGCAGCTTGGAGGGACTAGCGGGCACAGATACGCAGTATTTT
v_gene: TRBV18; abundance: .; d_gene: TRBD2; j_gene: TRBJ2-1; CDR3aa: CASSPGLDDEQFF; CDR3nt: TGTGCCAGCTCACCTGGACTAGACGATGAGCAGTTCTTC
v_gene: TRBV30; abundance: few; d_gene: .; j_gene: TRBJ2-1; CDR3aa: CAWNSGPYNEQFF; CDR3nt: TGTGCCTGGAATTCCGGTCCCTACAATGAGCAGTTCTTC
v_gene: TRBV7-2; abundance: few; d_gene: TRBD2; j_gene: TRBJ2-1; CDR3aa: CASSFGALAGGVEQFF; CDR3nt: TGTGCCAGCAGCTTTGGGGCGCTAGCGGGGGGAGTTGAGCAGTTCTTC
v_gene: TRBV6-5; abundance: .; d_gene: TRBD1; j_gene: TRBJ2-7; CDR3aa: CASFGQGYYEQYF; CDR3nt: TGTGCCAGTTTTGGACAGGGATACTACGAGCAGTACTTC
v_gene: TRBV29-1; abundance: .; d_gene: TRBD2; j_gene: TRBJ2-5; CDR3aa: CSVSYGRVGETQYF; CDR3nt: TGCAGCGTTTCGTACGGGAGGGTCGGTGAGACCCAGTACTTC
v_gene: TRBV29-1; abundance: .; d_gene: TRBD2; j_gene: TRBJ2-3; CDR3aa: CSTTGTSGAGEYF; CDR3nt: TGCAGCACAACCGGGACTAGCGGGGCCGGGGAGTATTTT
v_gene: TRBV29-1; abundance: .; d_gene: TRBD2; j_gene: TRBJ2-3; CDR3aa: CSVEGRTSGTDTQYF; CDR3nt: TGCAGCGTCGAAGGAAGGACTAGCGGGACAGATACGCAGTATTTT
v_gene: TRBV18; abundance: .; d_gene: .; j_gene: TRBJ2-5; CDR3aa: CASSPRGRQETQYF; CDR3nt: TGTGCCAGCTCACCGCGGGGGCGGCAAGAGACCCAGTACTTC
v_gene: TRBV29-1; abundance: few; d_gene: .; j_gene: TRBJ2-7; CDR3aa: CSVRTDASYEQYF; CDR3nt: TGCAGCGTTCGGACAGACGCCTCCTACGAGCAGTACTTC
v_gene: TRBV29-1; abundance: .; d_gene: .; j_gene: TRBJ1-1; CDR3aa: CSAYSGGEAFF; CDR3nt: TGCAGCGCGTATTCCGGAGGTGAAGCTTTCTTT
v_gene: TRBV28; abundance: few; d_gene: .; j_gene: TRBJ1-6; CDR3aa: CASSRTGMNSPLHF; CDR3nt: TGTGCCAGCAGTCGCACAGGGATGAATTCACCCCTCCACTTT
v_gene: TRBV18; abundance: .; d_gene: .; j_gene: TRBJ2-7; CDR3aa: CASSPLETYEQYF; CDR3nt: TGTGCCAGCTCACCACTCGAGACCTACGAGCAGTACTTC